This record covers a single T cell receptor (beta chain). Other DNA sequences of this sample code for an identical CDR3. The germline gives CDR1 LNHDA, CDR2 SQIVND (reference sequence). CDR3 length equals 13 residues. Trimming pared 8 bases from V and 2 bases from J, leaving 12 bases between. Profiled with immunoSEQ multiplex PCR; TCRdb holds only in-frame clones, not every one. The sample lists 150,000 or so clones; around 95% were seen once. This sample was taken from a study of control samples from healthy donors and cancer patients. This sequence joins TRBV19 and TRBJ1-1; no clear D gene. This sequence originates from a man between 40 and 49 years old in good health. Sequencing was done on a sample of blood. The CDR3: CASRPSSNTEAFF. The DNA for the CDR3 is TGTGCCAGTCGGCCGAGCAGTAACACTGAAGCTTTCTTT.